A selection of T cell receptor beta chains follows, all from one sample in a study of identical twins. TCRdb ran MiXCR on the 5' RACE reads and lists one entry per CDR3 protein. The sample carries hundreds of thousands of distinct CDR3 sequences, 20% to 25% recorded once. This sample was also put to use in a study of T cells expressing NK-cell markers.

The sequenced sample was PBMCs. The receptor source for this set is a woman aged 18-35 years in good health. Each CDR3 is given with its conserved first and last residue. A D gene is named only where the DNA matches it firmly. Not all rows give a size; the values are once, few, many and, for expanded clones, a class.

cdr3_aa | cdr3_nt | clone_size | d_call | j_call | v_call
CSARVPGARQETQYF | TGCAGTGCTAGAGTCCCGGGAGCACGCCAAGAGACCCAGTACTTC | - | - | TRBJ2-5 | TRBV20-1
CASSPDWRETQYF | TGCGCCAGCAGCCCAGACTGGAGAGAGACCCAGTACTTC | - | - | TRBJ2-5 | TRBV5-1
CASTLLGGNQPQHF | TGTGCCAGCACCCTCTTGGGTGGCAATCAGCCCCAGCATTTT | - | - | TRBJ1-5 | TRBV6-1
CASSPVESTDTQYF | TGTGCCAGCAGCCCGGTTGAAAGCACAGATACGCAGTATTTT | few | - | TRBJ2-3 | TRBV4-2
CASSSVGGNEQFF | TGTGCCAGCAGTTCTGTGGGAGGCAATGAGCAGTTCTTC | few | - | TRBJ2-1 | TRBV12-3/TRBV12-4
CASSLGAMDNEQFF | TGTGCCAGCAGCCTGGGGGCTATGGACAATGAGCAGTTCTTC | few | - | TRBJ2-1 | TRBV7-9
CASSHPSGRAYNEQFF | TGTGCCAGCAGCCACCCCAGCGGGAGGGCTTACAATGAGCAGTTCTTC | - | TRBD2 | TRBJ2-1 | TRBV3-1
CAIQDSSSYNSPLHF | TGTGCCATCCAGGACAGCAGCTCCTATAATTCACCCCTCCACTTT | few | - | TRBJ1-6 | TRBV7-9
CASSLGFDGDEQFF | TGCGCCAGCAGCTTGGGTTTTGATGGGGATGAGCAGTTCTTC | - | - | TRBJ2-1 | TRBV5-1
CASSVTDSPYGYTF | TGTGCCAGCAGCGTCACGGACAGCCCCTATGGCTACACCTTC | few | - | TRBJ1-2 | TRBV9
CASSAGTTNQETQYF | TGTGCCAGCAGCGCCGGGACTACAAACCAAGAGACCCAGTACTTC | - | TRBD2 | TRBJ2-5 | TRBV9
CASSSLAGRTNEQFF | TGCGCCAGCAGCTCACTAGCGGGGCGCACTAATGAGCAGTTCTTC | few | TRBD2 | TRBJ2-1 | TRBV5-1
CASSYSTGSLGTQYF | TGTGCCAGCAGTTACTCTACAGGGAGCTTAGGGACCCAGTACTTC | - | - | TRBJ2-5 | TRBV6-5
CASSFAGGSDTQYF | TGCGCCAGCAGCTTTGCGGGGGGTTCAGATACGCAGTATTTT | - | TRBD2 | TRBJ2-3 | TRBV5-1
CASHSGTGDSYEQYF | TGCGCCAGCCATTCCGGGACAGGGGATTCCTACGAGCAGTACTTC | few | TRBD1 | TRBJ2-7 | TRBV5-1